This T cell receptor (beta chain) was found in a study of T cell repertoires in cytomegalovirus infection. Study context: Both CMV infection and a matching HLA type were indicated by public TCR beta signatures.

This clonotype was recorded a few times. What it binds is unknown. TCRdb called the reads again in MiXCR, with one record for every CDR3 protein. This table has just under 300,000 distinct CDR3 sequences, approximately 8.9% appearing once. The study's findings and limits: HLA-C-restricted, CMV-specific TCR beta clonotypes were dominant ex vivo.

Germline CDR1 is MGHDK and CDR2 is SYGVNS. CDR3 length: 16 amino acids. Trimming shortened V by 4 bases and J by 4 bases, and 19 bases separated the two germline ends. The clonotype was recovered from a human donor in good health (CMV status not recorded). Some clones in this sample may be carry-over from other donors' samples. The sequenced sample was PBMCs. The chain employs TRBV25-1 and TRBJ1-2; tentatively, D is TRBD1 (5 bases). This CDR3 is CASSAGLGRITYGYTF. The CDR3 nucleotides read TGTGCCAGCAGTGCCGGGTTGGGACGGATAACCTATGGCTACACCTTC.